Presented here are 14 T cell receptor beta chains from one specimen sequenced in a study of identical twins. MiXCR, run by TCRdb on the 5' RACE reads, gives a single entry per CDR3 protein. The sample contains 510,000 or so distinct CDR3 sequences, about 15% of which appear only once. In addition, the sample was reused for a study of yellow fever vaccine responses in identical twins.

The source material was CD4+ T cells sorted from blood. The receptors derive from a woman aged 18 to 35 in good health.

V is TRBV29-1 and J is TRBJ1-1; no clear D gene. CDR3 length: 13 residues. V lost 6 bases and J 0 bases, leaving 11 bases between the germline ends. Germline V gene sequence: CDR1 SQVTM, CDR2 ANQGSEA. The CDR3, as DNA: TGCAGCGTGGGAGAGGCTCTGAACACTGAAGCTTTCTTT. This encodes CSVGEALNTEAFF.

The rearrangement joins TRBV28 to TRBJ2-1; possibly TRBD2 for D (6 bases). The germline V and J ends were trimmed by 4 bases and 1 base, with 11 bases remaining between them. This CDR3 has 15 residues. The germline gives CDR1 MDHEN, CDR2 SYDVKM. CDR3: CASSSTSLSYNEQFF. CDR3 DNA sequence: TGTGCCAGCAGTTCGACTAGTCTGTCCTACAATGAGCAGTTCTTC. The whole variable domain, filled in from reference TRBV28 and TRBJ2-1, reads DVKVTQSSRYLVKRTGEKVFLECVQDMDHENMFWYRQDPGLGLRLIYFSYDVKMKEKGDIPEGYSVSREKKERFSLILESASTNQTSMYLCASSSTSLSYNEQFFGPGTRLTVL.

This clonotype showed up just once. This chain joins TRBV7-2 and TRBJ2-5, with D perhaps being TRBD1 or TRBD2 (6 bases each). CDR3 length: 16 amino acids. Germline CDR1 reads SGHTA; CDR2 reads FQGNSA. V was pared by 0 bases and J by 6 bases, with 17 bases between. CDR3 in DNA: TGTGCCAGCAGCTTAGCCGCTCCCGGGGGCGCGAAGACCCAGTACTTC. This codes for CASSLAAPGGAKTQYF.

This clonotype was picked up a small number of times. The V call is TRBV19, the J call TRBJ2-3; 7 nucleotides align to TRBD2. The CDR3 contains 18 residues. J gave up 0 bases and V 3 bases, and 12 bases lay outside the gene matches. CDR1 and CDR2 (germline): LNHDA, SQIVND (reference sequence). The CDR3 coding sequence is TGTGCCAGTAGTATGGCCCTCGGTAGCGGGTTTAGCACAGATACGCAGTATTTT. It specifies CASSMALGSGFSTDTQYF. The entire variable domain, with the rest obtained from reference TRBV19 and TRBJ2-3, is as follows: DGGITQSPKYLFRKEGQNVTLSCEQNLNHDAMYWYRQDPGQGLRLIYYSQIVNDFQKGDIAEGYSVSREKKESFPLTVTSAQKNPTAFYLCASSMALGSGFSTDTQYFGPGTRLTVL.

The table lists this clonotype with a few counts. This chain links TRBV6-2 or TRBV6-3 with TRBJ2-5, with 7 bases matching TRBD2. J lost 2 bases, V lost 8 bases, and 5 bases had no gene match. Germline V lookup: CDR1 MNHEY, CDR2 SVGEGT. The CDR3 consists of 13 residues. The CDR3 DNA sequence: TGTGCCAGCGGGGGACTAATACAAGAGACCCAGTACTTC. The encoded protein is CASGGLIQETQYF.

The chain is built from TRBV11-2 and TRBJ2-7; 8 bases match TRBD2. Germline trimming cut 4 bases from V and 2 bases from J; bases unmatched to any gene: 4. The germline V gene has CDR1 SGHAT and CDR2 FQNNGV. The CDR3 extends over 14 amino acids. The CDR3 loop is CASSWGLGTYEQYF. The CDR3 DNA sequence: TGTGCCAGCAGCTGGGGACTAGGGACCTACGAGCAGTACTTC. Based on the CDR3 plus reference TRBV11-2 and TRBJ2-7, the full variable domain is EAGVAQSPRYKIIEKRQSVAFWCNPISGHATLYWYQQILGQGPKLLIQFQNNGVVDDSQLPKDRFSAERLKGVDSTLKIQPAKLEDSAVYLCASSWGLGTYEQYFGPGTRLTVT.

Only a few counts were recorded for this clonotype. The chain joins TRBV3-1 to TRBJ1-1; D unclear. Trimming cost V 0 bases and J 1 base, with 9 bases left between them. The CDR3 is made up of 15 amino acids. Germline V gene data show CDR1 as LGHDT and CDR2 as YNNKEL (reference sequence). CDR3 nucleotide sequence: TGTGCCAGCAGCCAAGATAATGGTCCGAACACTGAAGCTTTCTTT. Translated, it gives CASSQDNGPNTEAFF. The full variable domain, its missing parts supplied by reference TRBV3-1 and TRBJ1-1, is DTAVSQTPKYLVTQMGNDKSIKCEQNLGHDTMYWYKQDSKKFLKIMFSYNNKELIINETVPNRFSPKSPDKAHLNLHINSLELGDSAVYFCASSQDNGPNTEAFFGQGTRLTVV.

The rearrangement uses TRBV7-2 and TRBJ2-2, with 10 nucleotides matching TRBD2. CDR3 length: 15 residues. The germline V gene encodes CDR1 SGHTA and CDR2 FQGNSA. V gave up 2 bases and J gave up 4 bases; unmatched junction bases: 1. CDR3 nucleotide sequence: TGTGCCAGCAGCTTACTAGCGGGAGCCACCGGGGAGCTGTTTTTT. Protein: CASSLLAGATGELFF.

The chain couples TRBV3-1 to TRBJ2-7; D perhaps matches TRBD2 (5 bases). Germline-derived CDR1 and CDR2 are LGHDT and YNNKEL (reference sequence). V was shortened by 4 bases and J by 2 bases, with 15 bases between the two germline ends. CDR3 length: 15 residues. CDR3 nucleotide sequence: TGTGCCAGCAGCCGAGACTATGGCCGAACCTACGAGCAGTACTTC. It specifies CASSRDYGRTYEQYF.

This clonotype was seen a few times. The chain is built from TRBV10-3 and TRBJ2-5; D perhaps matches TRBD1 (6 bases). CDR1 and CDR2 from the germline V gene are ENHRY and SYGVKD. The CDR3 length is 15 residues. V was clipped by 6 bases and J by 3 bases, with 17 bases between them. CDR3 residues: CAIRGTNPGEETQYF. CDR3 DNA: TGTGCCATCAGGGGGACAAACCCTGGGGAAGAGACCCAGTACTTC.

This clonotype occurred a few times. The rearrangement joins TRBV12-3 or TRBV12-4 to TRBJ1-1, with 7 bases matching TRBD1. This CDR3 region has 14 residues. Unmatched junction bases numbered 9, after V lost 6 bases and J lost 5 bases. CDR3 amino acids: CASRREGARTEAFF. DNA of the CDR3: TGTGCCAGCAGAAGGGAGGGGGCGCGTACTGAAGCTTTCTTT.

This clonotype has just a few counts. DNA of the CDR3: TGTGCCAGCAGCCAAAGGCGTACAGGGGGTCTCACTGGGGCCAACGTCCTGACTTTC. Translating it yields CASSQRRTGGLTGANVLTF. The rearrangement uses TRBV11-2 and TRBJ2-6, with TRBD1 matching 8 bases. The CDR3 runs to 19 residues. J was trimmed by 2 bases and V by 5 bases; bases with no gene match: 14. Germline V gives CDR1 SGHAT, CDR2 FQNNGV.

This clonotype showed up just a few times. The chain recombines TRBV21-1 with TRBJ2-7; the table's D call, TRBD1, was not checked against the DNA. TRBV21-1 is assigned pseudogene status. The CDR3 spans 16 residues. This CDR3 reads CASSKVRAGRSYEQYV. CDR3 nucleotides: TGTGCCAGCAGCAAAGTAAGGGCAGGGCGGTCCTACGAGCAGTACGTC.

The V gene is TRBV5-4, the J gene TRBJ2-3; perhaps TRBD1 as D (6 bases). The CDR3 covers 18 residues. Trimming took off 0 bases at V and 1 base at J, with 18 bases between the two ends. Germline lookup yields CDR1 SGHNT and CDR2 YYREEE (reference sequence). The CDR3 reads CASSLGLRSGHGTDTQYF. As DNA, the CDR3 is TGTGCCAGCAGCTTGGGATTGAGGTCGGGACACGGCACAGATACGCAGTATTTT.